This T cell receptor (beta chain) is from a study of blood T cells in healthy people across ages. Study-wide context: The template switching approach captured approximately one barcoded beta molecule for every two T cells. Study-wide results and caveats: It was found that TCR beta diversity correlated strongly with the percentage of naive T cells. Not knowing donor CMV status may have confounded expanded clonotype changes.

CDR1 is SEHNR, CDR2 FQNEAQ, per germline (reference sequence). J lost 6 bases, V lost 1 base, and 9 bases had no gene match. This CDR3 is built from 17 residues. Primed by a sample-barcoded 5' primer and a J-beta primer mix, a second PCR proceeded for about 6 to 12 cycles. Each TCR beta cDNA got a 12-nucleotide random molecular identifier. Via MiXCR, TCRdb re-called the 5' RACE reads, giving one row per CDR3 protein. The data contain some 900,000 distinct CDR3 sequences, 45% to 50% of them singletons. With regard to this clonotype: Its antigen is currently unknown.

The J gene is TRBJ2-1, the V gene TRBV7-9, with 10 bases identical to TRBD2. The origin of this receptor is a man aged 30 to 39 in good health. The specimen was blood. The CDR3 DNA reads TGTGCCAGCAGCTTAGGGCTAGCGGGGGATTCTTCCAATGAGCAGTTCTTC. Translated: CASSLGLAGDSSNEQFF.